This TCR beta chain was retrieved from a study of blood T cells in healthy people across ages. A remark on this clonotype: Its antigen is not identified.

Combining a sample-barcoded 5' primer with a J-beta primer mix, a second PCR ran for about 7 to 11 cycles. TCRdb used MiXCR to reprocess the 5' RACE reads, holding one entry per CDR3 protein. The data show hundreds of thousands of distinct CDR3 sequences, with approximately 49% seen just once and 25% to 35% held by the top ten. Study results and caveats: Not knowing donor CMV status may have confounded expanded clonotype changes. Investigators treated diversity estimates from one million T cells as underestimates. A conclusive naive versus antigen-experienced comparison was prevented by the unsorted PBMCs.

The origin of this receptor is a woman aged 60-70 years in good health. Sequencing was performed on blood.

CDR3 protein: CSARDYRGVDYGYTF. The CDR3 DNA reads TGCAGTGCTAGAGACTACAGGGGGGTGGACTATGGCTACACCTTC. The chain carries TRBV20-1 and TRBJ1-2, with 8 positions matching TRBD1. There are 15 residues in the CDR3. V gave up 0 bases and J gave up 3 bases; unmatched junction bases: 6. The V gene's germline CDR1 is DFQATT and CDR2 SNEGSKA (reference sequence).